This TCR beta chain was sequenced during a study of regulatory T cells in long-lasting Graves disease. Time point in this sample: persistent/refractory GD, antithyroid drugs over 5 years with positive TRAb. From RNA extracted from PBMCs, the TCR library was made. HTBI primers from iRepertoire and Arm-PCR of CDR3 regions yielded the TCR beta libraries. One entry per CDR3 protein results from TCRdb running MiXCR on the multiplex PCR reads. The sample lists around 510,000 distinct CDR3 sequences; around 21% were seen once. The length of the CDR3 is 18 residues. V gave up 3 bases and J gave up 5 bases; unmatched junction bases: 15. Germline V gives CDR1 MNHEY, CDR2 SVGAGI.

V gene TRBV6-5 combines with J gene TRBJ2-1, with TRBD2 matching over 8 bases. The TCR sequence derives from a female donor with Graves disease. Sequences were derived from peripheral blood mononuclear cells (PBMCs), sampled when the disease was refractory, from a patient treated with antithyroid drugs. CDR3 bases: TGTGCCAGCAGTTATAAAGTCTTCGGGGCTAGCGGGCACAATGAGCAGTTCTTC. It yields the protein CASSYKVFGASGHNEQFF.